This TCR beta chain is from a study of STAT5B mutations in CD4+ large granular lymphocyte leukemia. Study findings and constraints: 8/27 top patient clones versus 2/35 control clones were TRBV06-family.

On this clone: As yet, its antigen is unknown.

Germline CDR1 is SGHTA and CDR2 is FQGNSA. This CDR3 region has 17 residues. The trim removed 5 bases at V and 1 base at J, leaving 12 bases unmatched. The protocol was immunoSEQ multiplex PCR, while the TCRdb copy is restricted to in-frame clones and leaves out a portion. The table has tens of thousands of clones, about 77% seen once; the top ten hold roughly 3.3%. Sequencing was performed on CD4+ T cells from blood buffy coats. This receptor was taken from a human donor in good health. The V gene is TRBV7-2, the J gene TRBJ2-5; TRBD2 agrees at 8 bases. The CDR3 is CASSPRSFAGGQETQYF. The CDR3 coding sequence is TGTGCCAGCAGCCCCCGAAGTTTTGCGGGGGGCCAAGAGACCCAGTACTTC.